This TCR beta chain came from a study of blood T cell repertoires in COVID-19. Study-wide context: Samples came from the United States, Italy and Spain, spanning acute and convalescent COVID-19. Sample material is recorded as cDNA or gDNA derived from T cells, B-cell-depleted T cells, or PBMCs.

CDR3 length: 10 amino acids. Trimming took off 5 bases at V and 7 bases at J, with 5 bases between the two ends. Germline V gene data show CDR1 as MNHEY and CDR2 as SVGAGI. Seattle-derived patients entered the study during active infection and were followed longitudinally. Original handling: Nucleated cell number was recorded as an estimate derived from reference gene primer amplification. This table comes from immunoSEQ multiplex PCR, and its TCRdb copy is limited to in-frame clones, with some not included. V and J calls and clone size are those listed in that table; D and trimming were worked out from the DNA. The table records roughly 130,000 clones, 84% of them present only once.

Sample: peripheral blood. The clonotype was recovered from a man aged 25 to 40 with COVID-19, enrolled during active disease. The rearrangement uses TRBV6-5 and TRBJ1-1; D remains unclear. CDR3 DNA sequence: TGTGCCAGCAGTCGGGGTGAAGCTTTCTTT. This sequence encodes CASSRGEAFF.